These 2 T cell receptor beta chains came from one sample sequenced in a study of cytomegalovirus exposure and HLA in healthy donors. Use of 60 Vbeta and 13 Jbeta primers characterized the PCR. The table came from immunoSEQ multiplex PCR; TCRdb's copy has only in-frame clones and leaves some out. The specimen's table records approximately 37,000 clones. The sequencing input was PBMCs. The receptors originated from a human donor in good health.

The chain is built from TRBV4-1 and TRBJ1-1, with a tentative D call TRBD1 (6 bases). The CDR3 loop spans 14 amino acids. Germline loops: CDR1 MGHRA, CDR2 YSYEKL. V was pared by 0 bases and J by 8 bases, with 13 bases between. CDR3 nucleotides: TGCGCCAGCAGCCAAGAACCCGCAGGGGCAGAAGCTTTCTTT. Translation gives CASSQEPAGAEAFF.

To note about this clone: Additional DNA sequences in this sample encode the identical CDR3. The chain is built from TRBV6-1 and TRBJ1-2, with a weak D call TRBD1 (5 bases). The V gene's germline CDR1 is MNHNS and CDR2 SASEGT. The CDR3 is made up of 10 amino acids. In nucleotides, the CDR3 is TGTGCACCGAAGGGGCTTGGCTACACCTTC. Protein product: CAPKGLGYTF.